The 22 T cell receptor beta chains reported below all come from one sample, sequenced in a study of T cell responses to AZD1222 COVID-19 vaccine. Libraries were prepared by immunoSEQ multiplex PCR; TCRdb keeps only in-frame clonotypes and omits some of them. The table has 200,000 or so clones, about 94% seen once; the top ten hold more than 0.8%. Material: peripheral blood, obtained 28 days after the second AZD1222 dose. The receptor set was obtained from an adult who received the AZD1222 COVID-19 vaccine.

The chain carries TRBV5-4 and TRBJ1-5; the D is unclear. The ends were cut back, 0 bases at V and 3 bases at J, with 1 base in the middle. The CDR3 totals 12 residues. Germline V gene sequence: CDR1 SGHNT, CDR2 YYREEE (reference sequence). CDR3 amino acids: CASSLDNQPQHF. As DNA, the CDR3 is TGTGCCAGCAGCTTGGACAATCAGCCCCAGCATTTT.

The chain couples TRBV6-5 to TRBJ1-1, with 7 bases fitting TRBD1. The V gene end was trimmed by 3 bases and the J gene end by 4 bases; junction bases not matched to a gene: 5. The V gene's germline CDR1 is MNHEY and CDR2 SVGAGI. The CDR3 loop spans 14 amino acids. The CDR3 nucleotides are TGTGCCAGCAGTTATTCGGCAGGGGGCACTGAAGCTTTCTTT. It yields the protein CASSYSAGGTEAFF.

The chain recombines TRBV28 with TRBJ1-5; D remains ambiguous. With 5 bases removed from V and 7 bases from J, the gap between germline ends came to 6 bases. The CDR3 runs 11 residues. The germline V gene encodes CDR1 MDHEN and CDR2 SYDVKM. Here the CDR3 reads CASSQVQPQHF. Here the CDR3 DNA reads TGTGCCAGCAGTCAAGTACAGCCCCAGCATTTT.

This clone was recorded once. The rearrangement joins TRBV6-1 to TRBJ2-3; the D gene is possibly TRBD1 (6 bases). The CDR3 length is 14 residues. CDR1 and CDR2 (germline): MNHNS, SASEGT. V was trimmed by 3 bases and J by 6 bases, leaving 13 bases between them. The CDR3 sequence: CASSELNRADTQYF. As DNA, the CDR3 is TGTGCCAGCAGTGAGCTAAACAGGGCCGATACGCAGTATTTT.

The chain employs TRBV30 and TRBJ2-5, with 7 bases matching TRBD1. V lost 1 base, J lost 4 bases, and 9 bases stayed unmatched. Germline V gives CDR1 GTSNPN, CDR2 SVGIG (reference sequence). The CDR3 extends over 15 amino acids. The CDR3 DNA reads TGTGCCTGGAGTGAGATGACAGGGCCCCCAGAGACCCAGTACTTC. It codes for CAWSEMTGPPETQYF.

This chain links TRBV7-9 with TRBJ1-5; weak D call: TRBD1 (6 bases). Germline loops: CDR1 SEHNR, CDR2 FQNEAQ (reference sequence). The CDR3 spans 16 residues. Trimming took off 3 bases at V and 0 bases at J, with 12 bases between the two ends. The CDR3 nucleotides are TGTGCCAGCAGCTTTCAGACAGGCTATAGCAATCAGCCCCAGCATTTT. It encodes CASSFQTGYSNQPQHF.

V usage is TRBV5-8 and J usage is TRBJ1-1; a possible D gene is TRBD1 (6 bases). In germline, CDR1 is SGHTS, CDR2 YDEGEE. The CDR3 contains 13 residues. The V end was cut by 0 bases, the J end by 7 bases, with 10 bases between. The CDR3 here is CASSLDRVGEAFF. DNA for the CDR3: TGTGCCAGCAGCTTGGACAGGGTAGGTGAAGCTTTCTTT.

This chain connects TRBV7-9 to TRBJ1-3; TRBD1 might be the D (6 bases). The CDR3 is 15 amino acids. The ends were cut back, 5 bases at V and 8 bases at J, with 19 bases in the middle. Per the germline V gene, CDR1 is SEHNR and CDR2 is FQNEAQ (reference sequence). In nucleotides, the CDR3 is TGTGCCAGCAGCGGCAACAGGGAGGTAGTGGACACCATATATTTT. As protein: CASSGNREVVDTIYF.

The chain is built from TRBV5-1 and TRBJ1-4; D unresolved. The V and J ends lost 0 bases and 5 bases respectively, with 5 bases between them. The CDR3 runs to 13 residues. Germline V gene sequence: CDR1 SGHRS, CDR2 YFSETQ. The CDR3 reads CASSLAGNEKLFF. CDR3 DNA sequence: TGCGCCAGCAGCTTGGCGGGAAATGAAAAACTGTTTTTT.

This sequence joins TRBV7-6 and TRBJ1-1; D gene uncertain. Trimming removed 3 bases from V and 1 base from J, with 12 bases in between. Germline V CDR1 and CDR2: SGHVS, FNYEAQ. The CDR3 is 15 amino acids. The CDR3 DNA is TGTGCCAGCAGCTTGGCCCCGTCGAGGAACACTGAAGCTTTCTTT. Amino acids: CASSLAPSRNTEAFF. Full variable domain (missing parts from reference TRBV7-6 and TRBJ1-1): GAGVSQSPRYKVTKRGQDVALRCDPISGHVSLYWYRQALGQGPEFLTYFNYEAQQDKSGLPNDRFSAERPEGSISTLTIQRTEQRDSAMYRCASSLAPSRNTEAFFGQGTRLTVV.

The J gene is TRBJ2-7, the V gene TRBV18; D unresolved. Deletions cut 2 bases from V and 3 bases from J, with 11 bases between. CDR3 length equals 14 residues. In germline, CDR1 is KGHSH, CDR2 LQKENI. CDR3: CASSPVTKHYEQYF. In DNA, the CDR3 is TGTGCCAGCTCACCAGTTACCAAACACTACGAGCAGTACTTC.

The chain uses TRBV9 and TRBJ1-6; D is uncertain. Per germline, CDR1 SGDLS and CDR2 YYNGEE. V lost 4 bases to trimming and J lost 7 bases, with 12 bases between them. The CDR3 is made up of 14 amino acids. CDR3 sequence (DNA): TGTGCCAGCAGCCTTACTCAAGAGAATTCACCCCTCCACTTT. This sequence encodes CASSLTQENSPLHF.

V usage is TRBV29-1 and J usage is TRBJ1-1; no reliable D call. Germline values: CDR1 SQVTM, CDR2 ANQGSEA. The CDR3 sequence is 16 residues long. Trimming cost V 7 bases and J 2 bases, with 23 bases left between them. The CDR3 reads CSAPTGIGIGNTEAFF. DNA of the CDR3: TGCAGCGCCCCCACGGGGATAGGGATCGGTAACACTGAAGCTTTCTTT.

The chain carries TRBV18 and TRBJ1-1, with D maybe TRBD1 (6 bases). Germline assignment: CDR1 KGHSH and CDR2 LQKENI. CDR3 length: 14 amino acids. V shed 5 bases and J shed 5 bases, with 15 bases lying between them. The CDR3 is CASSGYREGTEAFF. In DNA, the CDR3 is TGTGCCAGCTCAGGATACAGGGAAGGGACTGAAGCTTTCTTT.

The chain carries TRBV2 and TRBJ1-1; D unresolved. V was shortened by 2 bases and J by 1 base, with 5 bases between the two germline ends. Germline CDR1 is SNHLY and CDR2 is FYNNEI. The CDR3 contains 13 residues. The CDR3 DNA is TGTGCCAGCAGTGAAACACCGAACACTGAAGCTTTCTTT. It specifies CASSETPNTEAFF.

The chain recombines TRBV5-4 with TRBJ1-1; 7 bases match TRBD1. The V and J ends lost 4 bases and 6 bases, in that order; junction bases with no gene match: 18. CDR3 length equals 17 residues. Germline CDR1 reads SGHNT; CDR2 reads YYREEE (reference sequence). The CDR3 nucleotides read TGTGCCAGCAGCACCCCTGGACAGGTGAGTGGCGGCGCTGAAGCTTTCTTT. Its protein is CASSTPGQVSGGAEAFF.

This clone was counted once. The chain joins TRBV19 to TRBJ1-1, with 7 bases that match TRBD1. There are 12 residues in the CDR3. The germline gives CDR1 LNHDA, CDR2 SQIVND (reference sequence). V shed 7 bases and J 3 bases; nucleotides not matched to a gene: 2. CDR3 sequence (DNA): TGTGCCAGTAATGACAGGGACACTGAAGCTTTCTTT. Encoded protein: CASNDRDTEAFF. Combining the CDR3 with reference TRBV19 and TRBJ1-1 gives the whole variable domain DGGITQSPKYLFRKEGQNVTLSCEQNLNHDAMYWYRQDPGQGLRLIYYSQIVNDFQKGDIAEGYSVSREKKESFPLTVTSAQKNPTAFYLCASNDRDTEAFFGQGTRLTVV.

V is TRBV5-5 and J is TRBJ2-2; D may correspond to TRBD1 or TRBD2 (5 bases each). From germline, CDR1 is SGHKS and CDR2 YYEKEE (reference sequence). The CDR3 is 13 residues long. Trimming removed 9 bases at V and 0 bases at J, with 9 bases between. The CDR3 bases are TGTGCCATAGAGGGGACGAACACCGGGGAGCTGTTTTTT. It is translated as CAIEGTNTGELFF.

The chain employs TRBV28 and TRBJ2-7; TRBD2 might be the D (5 bases). The CDR3 has 11 residues. Germline V gives CDR1 MDHEN, CDR2 SYDVKM. Trimming removed 6 bases from V and 3 bases from J, with 6 bases in between. The CDR3 sequence is CASRSGYEQYF. CDR3 nucleotides: TGTGCCAGCAGGAGCGGCTACGAGCAGTACTTC.

The V gene is TRBV6-5, the J gene TRBJ1-2; 7 positions agree with TRBD1. The length of the CDR3 is 12 residues. Germline loops: CDR1 MNHEY, CDR2 SVGAGI. The junction had 5 bases not matched to a gene; V was cut back by 5 bases and J by 8 bases. CDR3 sequence (DNA): TGTGCCAGCAGTCCAGGGGGTCGGGGCTACACCTTC. Protein sequence: CASSPGGRGYTF.

V is TRBV11-1 and J is TRBJ1-4, with a possible D match to TRBD1 (5 bases). CDR1 and CDR2 (germline): SGHAT, FQDESV (reference sequence). Trimming removed 1 base from V and 6 bases from J, with 12 bases in between. CDR3 size: 15 residues. CDR3 protein: CASSLGRDGYEKLFF. CDR3 coding DNA: TGTGCCAGCAGCTTAGGTCGGGACGGATATGAAAAACTGTTTTTT.

This clone was counted a single time. This rearrangement joins TRBV11-3 to TRBJ1-1, with D possibly being TRBD1 (5 bases). V dropped 2 bases and J dropped 2 bases, with 9 bases sitting between them. Germline V CDR1 and CDR2: SGHNT, YENEEA. The CDR3 has 14 amino acids. The CDR3 DNA reads TGTGCCAGCAGCTTAAGGGGAGAAAACACTGAAGCTTTCTTT. Its protein is CASSLRGENTEAFF.